Below are 13 T cell receptor beta chains sequenced from a single sample in a study of blood T cell repertoires in COVID-19. Here immunoSEQ multiplex PCR was the method, and the copy in TCRdb shows in-frame clones only, minus some. This sample yields about 65,000 clones, of which about 93% are seen a single time; roughly 3% belongs to the top ten. Source material: peripheral blood. These receptors originate from a man aged 70 or older with active COVID-19.

V usage is TRBV23-1 and J usage is TRBJ2-2; D is possibly TRBD2 (6 bases). TRBV23-1 is an ORF; its function is uncertain. The CDR3 length is 15 residues. Trimming cost V 8 bases and J 0 bases, with 13 bases left between them. CDR3 coding DNA: TGCGCCAGCTCGGGGGAATTCGCGAACACCGGGGAGCTGTTTTTT. This translates into CASSGEFANTGELFF.

The CDR3: CASSLVAVDGYTF. Here the CDR3 DNA reads TGTGCCAGCAGCTTGGTGGCAGTCGATGGCTACACCTTC. V and J are TRBV5-6 and TRBJ1-2; D is unclear. This CDR3 has 13 residues. Trimming removed 0 bases from V and 6 bases from J, with 9 bases in between. The germline gives CDR1 SGHDT, CDR2 YYEEEE.

V and J are TRBV18 and TRBJ1-1; D call uncertain. The CDR3 is 16 amino acids. Trimming took 2 bases from V and 0 from J, leaving 13 bases between them. CDR1 and CDR2 from the germline V gene are KGHSH and LQKENI. The CDR3 sequence is CASSPGDGVLNTEAFF. The CDR3 DNA is TGTGCCAGCTCACCAGGCGACGGGGTGCTGAACACTGAAGCTTTCTTT.

The chain is built from TRBV5-4 and TRBJ2-2; perhaps TRBD1 as D (6 bases). This CDR3 contains 13 residues. Trimming removed 7 bases from V and 7 bases from J, with 14 bases in between. Germline V gene lookup returns CDR1 SGHNT and CDR2 YYREEE (reference sequence). CDR3: CASGEQGIGELFF. CDR3 coding DNA: TGTGCCAGCGGCGAACAGGGTATCGGGGAGCTGTTTTTT.

This clone was recorded a few times. This chain links TRBV7-9 with TRBJ1-1, with 7 bases matching TRBD1. With 7 bases clipped from V and 5 bases from J, the junction kept 10 bases outside the gene matches. Germline values: CDR1 SEHNR, CDR2 FQNEAQ (reference sequence). This CDR3 is 14 amino acids long. CDR3 in DNA: TGTGCCAGCAACCACGCGACAGGGTTAACTGAAGCTTTCTTT. This translates into CASNHATGLTEAFF.

The chain couples TRBV11-3 to TRBJ2-1, with TRBD1 matching over 9 bases. J lost 3 bases, V lost 5 bases, and 8 bases had no gene match. Germline CDR1 is SGHNT and CDR2 is YENEEA. There are 16 residues in the CDR3. For the CDR3, the DNA is TGTGCCAGCAGCGGATCCGGGACAGGGCGCTACAATGAGCAGTTCTTC. Translated: CASSGSGTGRYNEQFF.

The chain is built from TRBV27 and TRBJ1-5; 8 nucleotides line up with TRBD1. The germline CDR1 and CDR2 sequences are MNHEY and SMNVEV (reference sequence). After removal of 6 bases from V and 2 bases from J, the junction contained 0 bases not matched to a gene. This CDR3 is built from 13 residues. This chain's CDR3 is CASRDRGNQPQHF. In nucleotides, the CDR3 is TGTGCCAGCAGGGACAGGGGCAATCAGCCCCAGCATTTT.

The chain couples TRBV7-2 to TRBJ2-7, with 7 nucleotides matching TRBD2. The germline V gene has CDR1 SGHTA and CDR2 FQGNSA. The CDR3 has 17 amino acids. The junction had 9 bases not matched to a gene; V was cut back by 1 base and J by 0 bases. The CDR3 is CASSLGPGLSSSYEQYF. In DNA form, the CDR3 reads TGTGCCAGCAGCTTAGGTCCGGGACTATCTTCCTCCTACGAGCAGTACTTC.

The chain carries TRBV11-2 and TRBJ2-3, with TRBD2 matching over 16 bases. Trimming took 5 bases from V and 4 from J; bases not matched to a gene: 12. Per germline, CDR1 SGHAT and CDR2 FQNNGV. The CDR3 runs 19 residues. The CDR3 is CASSQLPGLAGGNPDTQYF. DNA of the CDR3: TGTGCCAGCAGCCAGCTTCCGGGACTAGCGGGGGGGAACCCAGATACGCAGTATTTT.

The rearrangement uses TRBV5-1 and TRBJ2-6; 7 bases fit TRBD2. Germline values: CDR1 SGHRS, CDR2 YFSETQ. CDR3 length: 18 residues. V dropped 5 bases and J dropped 0; count of bases not matched to a gene: 11. The CDR3: CASRQATGGVSGANVLTF. DNA for the CDR3: TGCGCCAGCAGGCAGGCCACGGGGGGAGTCTCTGGGGCCAACGTCCTGACTTTC.

The gene calls are TRBV9 and TRBJ2-2, with 10 bases fitting TRBD2. The junction had 3 bases not matched to a gene; V was cut back by 0 bases and J by 4 bases. The CDR3 is 16 residues long. Germline CDR1 SGDLS, CDR2 YYNGEE. For the CDR3, the DNA is TGTGCCAGCAGCGTAGGAGAGCGGGGGGGCACCGGGGAGCTGTTTTTT. Amino acids: CASSVGERGGTGELFF.

This clone appeared a single time. This chain joins TRBV11-2 and TRBJ2-1; 11 bases line up with TRBD2. V shed 2 bases, J shed 5 bases, and the junction held 2 bases outside the gene matches. This CDR3 is 15 amino acids long. Germline loops: CDR1 SGHAT, CDR2 FQNNGV. The CDR3 loop is CASSLTSGGNNEQFF. DNA of the CDR3: TGTGCCAGCAGCTTAACTAGCGGGGGCAACAATGAGCAGTTCTTC.

Regarding this clone: The same CDR3 can be traced to other DNA sequences in this sample. The chain carries TRBV7-2 and TRBJ2-5; TRBD2 agrees at 9 bases. There are 16 residues in the CDR3. The germline CDR1 and CDR2 sequences are SGHTA and FQGNSA. Trimming at V came to 1 base and at J to 4 bases, leaving 7 bases not matched to a gene. CDR3 in DNA: TGTGCCAGCAGCTTAGGTGGCGGGGGGGCCTCAGAGACCCAGTACTTC. The encoded protein is CASSLGGGGASETQYF.